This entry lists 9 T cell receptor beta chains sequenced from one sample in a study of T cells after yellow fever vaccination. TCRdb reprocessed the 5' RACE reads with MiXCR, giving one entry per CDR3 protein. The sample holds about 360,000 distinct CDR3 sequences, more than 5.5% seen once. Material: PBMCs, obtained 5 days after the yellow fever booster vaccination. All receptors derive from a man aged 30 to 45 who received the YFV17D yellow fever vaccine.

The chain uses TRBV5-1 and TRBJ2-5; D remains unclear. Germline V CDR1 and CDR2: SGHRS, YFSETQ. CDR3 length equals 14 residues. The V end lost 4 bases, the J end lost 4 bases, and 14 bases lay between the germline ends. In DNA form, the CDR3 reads TGCGCCAGCAGCCCCGCCGGACGGACAGAGACCCAGTACTTC. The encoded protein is CASSPAGRTETQYF.

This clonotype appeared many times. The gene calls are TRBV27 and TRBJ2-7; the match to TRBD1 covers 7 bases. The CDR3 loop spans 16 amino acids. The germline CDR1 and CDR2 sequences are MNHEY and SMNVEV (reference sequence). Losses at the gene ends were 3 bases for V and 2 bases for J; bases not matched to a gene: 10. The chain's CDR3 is CASSLPKGGAAYEQYF. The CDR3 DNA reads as TGTGCCAGCAGTTTGCCCAAAGGGGGCGCAGCCTACGAGCAGTACTTC.

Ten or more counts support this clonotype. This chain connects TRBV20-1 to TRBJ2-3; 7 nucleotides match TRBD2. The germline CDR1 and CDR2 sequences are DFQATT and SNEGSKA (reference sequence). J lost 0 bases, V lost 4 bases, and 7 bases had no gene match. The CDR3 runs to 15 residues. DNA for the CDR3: TGCAGTGCTACTCCAAATAGCGGGAGCACAGATACGCAGTATTTT. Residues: CSATPNSGSTDTQYF.

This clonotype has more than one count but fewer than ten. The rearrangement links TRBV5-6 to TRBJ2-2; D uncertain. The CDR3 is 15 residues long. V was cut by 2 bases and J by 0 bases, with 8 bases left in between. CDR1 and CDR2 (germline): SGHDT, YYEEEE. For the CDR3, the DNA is TGTGCCAGCAGCTTCGTCGTGGCGAACACCGGGGAGCTGTTTTTT. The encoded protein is CASSFVVANTGELFF.

CDR3 sequence (DNA): TGCGCCAGCACCCTAGCGGGATGGAACAATGAGCAGTTCTTC. Its translation: CASTLAGWNNEQFF. The V and J genes are TRBV10-2 and TRBJ2-1, with 9 positions matching TRBD2. The CDR3 is 14 residues long. The J segment lost 5 bases and the V segment lost 7 bases, leaving 6 bases of the junction unmatched. Per germline, CDR1 WSHSY and CDR2 SAAADI.

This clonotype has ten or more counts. The CDR3 reads CASSFGGRYEQYF. Written as DNA, the CDR3 is TGTGCCAGCAGTTTTGGAGGGCGCTACGAGCAGTACTTC. The rearrangement joins TRBV6-5 to TRBJ2-7, with D maybe TRBD2 (6 bases). Germline V gene sequence: CDR1 MNHEY, CDR2 SVGAGI. Trimming pared 4 bases from V and 3 bases from J, leaving 10 bases between. The CDR3 extends over 13 amino acids.

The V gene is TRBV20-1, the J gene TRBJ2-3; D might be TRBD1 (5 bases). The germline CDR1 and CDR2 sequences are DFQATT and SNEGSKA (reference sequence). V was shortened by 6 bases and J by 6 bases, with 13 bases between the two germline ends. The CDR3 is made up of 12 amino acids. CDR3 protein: CSAYQGSDTQYF. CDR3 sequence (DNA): TGCAGTGCATACCAGGGTAGCGATACGCAGTATTTT.

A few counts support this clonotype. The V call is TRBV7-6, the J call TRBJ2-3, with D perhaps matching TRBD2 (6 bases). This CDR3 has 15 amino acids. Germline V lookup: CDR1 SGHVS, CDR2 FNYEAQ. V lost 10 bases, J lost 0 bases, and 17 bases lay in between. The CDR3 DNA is TGTGCCACATCCCGTGGGGCGGGAAGCACAGATACGCAGTATTTT. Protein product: CATSRGAGSTDTQYF.

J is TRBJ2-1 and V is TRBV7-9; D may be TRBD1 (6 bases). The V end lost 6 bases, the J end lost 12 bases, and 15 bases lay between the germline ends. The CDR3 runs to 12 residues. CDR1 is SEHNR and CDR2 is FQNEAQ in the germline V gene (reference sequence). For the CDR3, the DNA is TGTGCCAGCAGTACTATAATAGGGGGGCAGTTCTTC. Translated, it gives CASSTIIGGQFF.